Sequencing of this TCR beta chain was carried out in a study of cytotoxic CD8 clonotypes in ibrutinib-treated CLL. The wider study: A mean of around 270,000 productive templates and about 88,000 productive rearrangements was obtained per sample. Study-wide points: Samples from sustained-remission and progressing patients were taken at different times. Higher clonality was seen at ibrutinib response and a return toward baseline at progression. Patients had baseline clonality above age-matched healthy donors, and this clonality moved with circulating CD8+ T-cell counts.

CDR3 size: 14 residues. CDR1 is SNHLY, CDR2 FYNNEI, per germline. Trimming at V came to 2 bases and at J to 6 bases, leaving 4 bases not matched to a gene. This clone was seen just once. Its antigen is unidentified. Here immunoSEQ multiplex PCR was the method, and the copy in TCRdb shows in-frame clones only, minus some. The table includes about 22,000 clones, about 75% detected once. The sample in question was PBMCs, obtained before ibrutinib treatment. The TCR was taken from a human donor with chronic lymphocytic leukemia. This chain uses TRBV2 with TRBJ2-1, with 7 bases fitting TRBD2. The CDR3 sequence is CASSESLAVNEQFF. The CDR3 DNA sequence: TGTGCCAGCAGTGAAAGTCTAGCGGTCAATGAGCAGTTCTTC. The whole variable domain, remainder taken from reference TRBV2 and TRBJ2-1, is EPEVTQTPSHQVTQMGQEVILRCVPISNHLYFYWYRQILGQKVEFLVSFYNNEISEKSEIFDDQFSVERPDGSNFTLKIRSTKLEDSAMYFCASSESLAVNEQFFGPGTRLTVL.